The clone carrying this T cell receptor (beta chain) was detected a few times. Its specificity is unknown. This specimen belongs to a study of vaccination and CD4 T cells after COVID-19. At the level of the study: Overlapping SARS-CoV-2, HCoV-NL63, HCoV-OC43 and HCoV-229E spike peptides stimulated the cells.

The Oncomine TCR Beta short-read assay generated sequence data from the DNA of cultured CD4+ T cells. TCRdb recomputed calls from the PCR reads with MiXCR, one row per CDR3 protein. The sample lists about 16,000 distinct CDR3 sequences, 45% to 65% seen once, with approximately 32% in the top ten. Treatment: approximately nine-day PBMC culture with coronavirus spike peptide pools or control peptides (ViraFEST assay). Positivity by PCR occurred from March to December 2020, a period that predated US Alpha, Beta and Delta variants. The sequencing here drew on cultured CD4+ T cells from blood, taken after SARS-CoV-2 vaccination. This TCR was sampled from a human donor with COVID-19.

The DNA for the CDR3 is TGTGCCAGCAGCTTAGTGGGGGGGGCAGATACGCAGTATTTT. Translation: CASSLVGGADTQYF. The V and J genes are TRBV7-2 and TRBJ2-3, with 7 positions matching TRBD2. The length of the CDR3 is 14 residues. V gave up 1 base and J gave up 4 bases; unmatched junction bases: 2. The germline V gene encodes CDR1 SGHTA and CDR2 FQGNSA.